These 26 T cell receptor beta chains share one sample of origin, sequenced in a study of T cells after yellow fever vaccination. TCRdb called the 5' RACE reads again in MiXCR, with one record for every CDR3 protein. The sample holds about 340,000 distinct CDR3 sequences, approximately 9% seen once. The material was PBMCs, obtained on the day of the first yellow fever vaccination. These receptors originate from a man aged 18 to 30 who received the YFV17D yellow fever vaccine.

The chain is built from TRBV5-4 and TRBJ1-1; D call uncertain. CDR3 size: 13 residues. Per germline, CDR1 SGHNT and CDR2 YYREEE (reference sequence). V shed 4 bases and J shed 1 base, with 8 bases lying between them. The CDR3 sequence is CASSASKNTEAFF. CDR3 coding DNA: TGTGCCAGCAGCGCTAGCAAGAACACTGAAGCTTTCTTT.

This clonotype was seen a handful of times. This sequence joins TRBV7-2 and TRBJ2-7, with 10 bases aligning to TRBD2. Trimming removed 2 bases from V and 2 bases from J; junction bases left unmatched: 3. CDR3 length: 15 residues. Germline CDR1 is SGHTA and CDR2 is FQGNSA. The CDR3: CASSLITSGAYEQYF. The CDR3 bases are TGTGCCAGCAGCTTAATAACTAGCGGGGCCTACGAGCAGTACTTC.

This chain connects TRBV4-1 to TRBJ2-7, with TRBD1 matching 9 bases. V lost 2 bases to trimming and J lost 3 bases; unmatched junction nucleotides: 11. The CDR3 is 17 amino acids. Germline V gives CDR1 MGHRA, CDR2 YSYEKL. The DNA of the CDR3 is TGCGCCAGCAGCCAATCCCCGAATCCGGGACAGGGCTACGAGCAGTACTTC. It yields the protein CASSQSPNPGQGYEQYF.

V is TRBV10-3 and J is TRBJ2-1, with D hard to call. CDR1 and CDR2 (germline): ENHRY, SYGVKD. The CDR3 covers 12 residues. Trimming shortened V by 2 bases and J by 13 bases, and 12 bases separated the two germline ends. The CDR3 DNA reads TGTGCCATCAGTGAGGGGTACAGATCCCAGTTCTTC. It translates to CAISEGYRSQFF.

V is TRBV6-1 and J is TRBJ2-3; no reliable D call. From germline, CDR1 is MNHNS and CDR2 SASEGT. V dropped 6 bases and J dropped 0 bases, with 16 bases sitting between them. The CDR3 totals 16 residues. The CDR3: CASRPQVGISTDTQYF. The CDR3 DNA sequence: TGTGCCAGCAGGCCCCAAGTAGGCATAAGCACAGATACGCAGTATTTT.

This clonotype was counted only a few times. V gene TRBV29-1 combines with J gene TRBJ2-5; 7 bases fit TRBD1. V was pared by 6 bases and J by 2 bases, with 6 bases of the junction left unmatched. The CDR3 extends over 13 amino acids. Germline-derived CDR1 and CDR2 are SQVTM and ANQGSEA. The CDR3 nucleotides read TGCAGCGTGAGGGACAGCCGACAAGAGACCCAGTACTTC. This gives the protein CSVRDSRQETQYF.

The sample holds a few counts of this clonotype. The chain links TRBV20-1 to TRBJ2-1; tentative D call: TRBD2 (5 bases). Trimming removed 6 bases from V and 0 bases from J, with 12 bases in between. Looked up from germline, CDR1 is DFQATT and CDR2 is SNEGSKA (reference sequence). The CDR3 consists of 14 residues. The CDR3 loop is CSALGELSYNEQFF. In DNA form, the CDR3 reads TGCAGTGCCCTCGGGGAGCTCTCCTACAATGAGCAGTTCTTC.

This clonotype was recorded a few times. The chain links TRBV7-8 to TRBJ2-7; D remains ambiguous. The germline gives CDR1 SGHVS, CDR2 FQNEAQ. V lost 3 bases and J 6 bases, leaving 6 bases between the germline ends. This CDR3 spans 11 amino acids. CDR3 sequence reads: CASSFSGEQYF. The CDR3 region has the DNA TGTGCCAGCAGCTTTTCGGGCGAGCAGTACTTC.

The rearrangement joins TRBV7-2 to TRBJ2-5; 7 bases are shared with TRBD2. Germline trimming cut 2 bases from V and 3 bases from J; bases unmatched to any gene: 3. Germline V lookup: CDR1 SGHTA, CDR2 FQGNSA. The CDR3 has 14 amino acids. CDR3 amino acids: CASSLSAGEETQYF. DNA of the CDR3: TGTGCCAGCAGCTTATCGGCGGGGGAAGAGACCCAGTACTTC.

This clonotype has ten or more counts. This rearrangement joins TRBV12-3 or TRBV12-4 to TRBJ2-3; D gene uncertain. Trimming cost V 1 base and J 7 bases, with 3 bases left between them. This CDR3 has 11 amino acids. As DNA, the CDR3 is TGTGCCAGCAGTTTAGGGAATACGCAGTATTTT. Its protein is CASSLGNTQYF.

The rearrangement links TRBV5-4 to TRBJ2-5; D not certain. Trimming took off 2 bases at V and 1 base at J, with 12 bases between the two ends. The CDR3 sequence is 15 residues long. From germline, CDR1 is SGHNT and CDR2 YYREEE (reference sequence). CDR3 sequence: CASSFEVSPQETQYF. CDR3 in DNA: TGTGCCAGCAGCTTTGAAGTTAGTCCCCAAGAGACCCAGTACTTC.

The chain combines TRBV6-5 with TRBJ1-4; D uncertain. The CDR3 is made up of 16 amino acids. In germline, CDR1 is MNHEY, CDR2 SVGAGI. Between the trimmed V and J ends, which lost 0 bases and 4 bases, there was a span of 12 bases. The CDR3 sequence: CASSYSVGGSNEKLFF. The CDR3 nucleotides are TGTGCCAGCAGTTACTCCGTGGGAGGGAGTAATGAAAAACTGTTTTTT.

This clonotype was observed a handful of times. The CDR3 reads CASSQDGAGDNQPQHF. The CDR3 DNA is TGTGCCAGCAGCCAAGATGGGGCAGGGGACAATCAGCCCCAGCATTTT. The chain recombines TRBV4-2 with TRBJ1-5; maybe TRBD1 (6 bases). The germline V gene has CDR1 LGHNA and CDR2 YNFKEQ. Trimming took 0 bases from V and 3 from J, leaving 12 bases between them. The CDR3 is 16 residues long.

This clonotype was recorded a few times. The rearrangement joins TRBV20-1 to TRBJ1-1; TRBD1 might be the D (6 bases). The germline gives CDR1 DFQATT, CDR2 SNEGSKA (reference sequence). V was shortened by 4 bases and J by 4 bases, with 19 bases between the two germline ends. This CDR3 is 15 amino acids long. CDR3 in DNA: TGCAGTGCTATATCAGGGGTTGGCGTGGGCACTGAAGCTTTCTTT. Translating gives CSAISGVGVGTEAFF.

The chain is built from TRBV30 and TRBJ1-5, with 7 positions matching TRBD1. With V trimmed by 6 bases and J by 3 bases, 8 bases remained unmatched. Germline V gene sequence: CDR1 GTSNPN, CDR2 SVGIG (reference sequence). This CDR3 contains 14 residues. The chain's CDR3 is CACQRDSNNQPQHF. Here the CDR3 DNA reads TGTGCCTGCCAACGGGACAGCAACAATCAGCCCCAGCATTTT.

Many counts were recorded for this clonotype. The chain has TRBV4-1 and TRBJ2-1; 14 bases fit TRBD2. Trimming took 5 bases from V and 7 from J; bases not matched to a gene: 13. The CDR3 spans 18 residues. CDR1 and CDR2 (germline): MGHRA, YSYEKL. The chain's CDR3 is CASSSKTTSGGARNEQFF. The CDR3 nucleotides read TGCGCCAGCAGCTCCAAAACGACTAGCGGGGGGGCCAGAAATGAGCAGTTCTTC.

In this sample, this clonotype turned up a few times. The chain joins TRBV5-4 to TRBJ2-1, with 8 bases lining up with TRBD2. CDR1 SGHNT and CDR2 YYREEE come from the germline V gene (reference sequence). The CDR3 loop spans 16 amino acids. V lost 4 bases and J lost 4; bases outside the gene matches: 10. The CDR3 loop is CASSTSAGAAYNEQFF. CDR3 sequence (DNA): TGTGCCAGCAGCACGTCAGCGGGGGCCGCGTACAATGAGCAGTTCTTC. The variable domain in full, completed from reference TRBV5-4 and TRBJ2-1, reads ETGVTQSPTHLIKTRGQQVTLRCSSQSGHNTVSWYQQALGQGPQFIFQYYREEENGRGNFPPRFSGLQFPNYSSELNVNALELDDSALYLCASSTSAGAAYNEQFFGPGTRLTVL.

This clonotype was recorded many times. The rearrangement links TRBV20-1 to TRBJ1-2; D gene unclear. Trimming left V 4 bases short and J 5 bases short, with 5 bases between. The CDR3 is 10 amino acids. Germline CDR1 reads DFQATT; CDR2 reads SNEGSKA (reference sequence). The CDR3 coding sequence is TGCAGTGCTACCTATTATGGCTACACCTTC. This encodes CSATYYGYTF.

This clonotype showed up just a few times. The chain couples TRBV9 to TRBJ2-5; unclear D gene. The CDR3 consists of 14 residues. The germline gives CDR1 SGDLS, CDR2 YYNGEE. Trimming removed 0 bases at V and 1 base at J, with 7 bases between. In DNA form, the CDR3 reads TGTGCCAGCAGCGTAGGACGGTCCCAAGAGACCCAGTACTTC. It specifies CASSVGRSQETQYF.

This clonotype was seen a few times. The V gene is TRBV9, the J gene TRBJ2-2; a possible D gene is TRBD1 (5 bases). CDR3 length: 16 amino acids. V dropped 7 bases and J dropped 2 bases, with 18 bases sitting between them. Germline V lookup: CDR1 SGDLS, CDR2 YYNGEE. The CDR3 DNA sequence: TGTGCCAGCTCGGAGCAGGGTGGGATAAACACCGGGGAGCTGTTTTTT. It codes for CASSEQGGINTGELFF.

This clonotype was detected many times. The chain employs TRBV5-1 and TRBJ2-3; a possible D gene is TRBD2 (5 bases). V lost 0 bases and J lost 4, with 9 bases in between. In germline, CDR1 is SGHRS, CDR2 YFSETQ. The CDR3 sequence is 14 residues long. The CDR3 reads CASSLAARADTQYF. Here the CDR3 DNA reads TGCGCCAGCAGCTTGGCAGCGCGGGCAGATACGCAGTATTTT.

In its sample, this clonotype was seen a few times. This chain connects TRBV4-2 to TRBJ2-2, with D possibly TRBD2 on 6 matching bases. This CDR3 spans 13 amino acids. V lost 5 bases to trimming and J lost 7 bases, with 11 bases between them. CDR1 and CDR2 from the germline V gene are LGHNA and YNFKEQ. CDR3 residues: CASSVRGIGELFF. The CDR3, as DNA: TGTGCCAGCAGCGTCCGCGGGATCGGGGAGCTGTTTTTT.

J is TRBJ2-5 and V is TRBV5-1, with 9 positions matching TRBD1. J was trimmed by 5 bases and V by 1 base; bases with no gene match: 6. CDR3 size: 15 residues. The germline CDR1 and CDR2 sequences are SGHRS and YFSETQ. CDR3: CASSLTGGSAETQYF. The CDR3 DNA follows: TGCGCCAGCAGCTTGACAGGGGGCAGCGCGGAGACCCAGTACTTC.

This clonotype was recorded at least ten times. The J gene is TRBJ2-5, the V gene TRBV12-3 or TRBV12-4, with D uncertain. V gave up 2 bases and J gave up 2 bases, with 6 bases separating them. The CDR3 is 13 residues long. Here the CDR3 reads CASSLNRQETQYF. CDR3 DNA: TGTGCCAGCAGTTTAAACAGACAAGAGACCCAGTACTTC.

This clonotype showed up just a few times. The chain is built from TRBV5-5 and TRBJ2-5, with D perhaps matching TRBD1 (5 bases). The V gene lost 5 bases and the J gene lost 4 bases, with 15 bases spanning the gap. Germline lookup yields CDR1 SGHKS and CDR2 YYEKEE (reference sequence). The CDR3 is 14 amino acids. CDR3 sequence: CASRSGYGRETQYF. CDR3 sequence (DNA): TGTGCCAGCAGGTCAGGGTACGGACGAGAGACCCAGTACTTC.

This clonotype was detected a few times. Here the CDR3 DNA reads TGTGCCAGCAGCCCCCGCAGGGGCACAGATACGCAGTATTTT. Its translation: CASSPRRGTDTQYF. The gene calls are TRBV7-3 and TRBJ2-3; possibly TRBD1 for D (5 bases). The CDR3 loop spans 14 amino acids. Germline V gene data show CDR1 as SGHTA and CDR2 as FQGTGA. The V end was cut by 5 bases, the J end by 1 base, with 10 bases between. The entire variable domain, with the rest obtained from reference TRBV7-3 and TRBJ2-3, is as follows: GAGVSQTPSNKVTEKGKYVELRCDPISGHTALYWYRQSLGQGPEFLIYFQGTGAADDSGLPNDRFFAVRPEGSVSTLKIQRTERGDSAVYLCASSPRRGTDTQYFGPGTRLTVL.